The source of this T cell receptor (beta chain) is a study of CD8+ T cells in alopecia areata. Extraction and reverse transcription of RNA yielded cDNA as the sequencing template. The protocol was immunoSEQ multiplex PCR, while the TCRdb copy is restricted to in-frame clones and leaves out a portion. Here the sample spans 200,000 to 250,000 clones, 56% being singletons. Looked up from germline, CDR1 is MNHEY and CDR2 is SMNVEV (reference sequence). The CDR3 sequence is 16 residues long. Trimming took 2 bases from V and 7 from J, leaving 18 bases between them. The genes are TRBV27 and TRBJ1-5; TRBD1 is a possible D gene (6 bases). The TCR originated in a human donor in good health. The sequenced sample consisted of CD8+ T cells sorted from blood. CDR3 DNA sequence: TGTGCCAGCAGTTTAGAAGGGACAAACAAGGGACAGCCCCAGCATTTT. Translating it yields CASSLEGTNKGQPQHF.